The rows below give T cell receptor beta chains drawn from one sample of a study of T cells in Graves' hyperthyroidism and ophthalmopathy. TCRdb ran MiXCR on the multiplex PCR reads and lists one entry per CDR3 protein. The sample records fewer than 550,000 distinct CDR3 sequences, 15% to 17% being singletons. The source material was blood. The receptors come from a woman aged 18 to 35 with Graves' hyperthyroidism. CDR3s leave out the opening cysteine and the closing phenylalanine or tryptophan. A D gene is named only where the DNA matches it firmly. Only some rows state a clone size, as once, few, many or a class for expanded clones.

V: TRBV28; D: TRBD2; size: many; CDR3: ASSRGGAGEQF
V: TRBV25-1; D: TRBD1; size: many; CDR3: ASSARDRGPLLEETQY
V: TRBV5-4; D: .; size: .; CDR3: ASSSTREGDYGYT
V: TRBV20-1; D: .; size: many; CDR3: SAGLGIQETQY
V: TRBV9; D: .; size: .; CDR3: ASSVVFDRGDQPQH
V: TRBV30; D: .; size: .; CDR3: AWRKDNYYGYT
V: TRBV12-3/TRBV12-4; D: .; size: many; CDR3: ASTLGTPGDEQY
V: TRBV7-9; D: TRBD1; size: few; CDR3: ASSSPQGANYGYT
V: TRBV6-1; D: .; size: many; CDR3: ASSFGHELSGANVLT
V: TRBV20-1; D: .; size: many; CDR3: SARTARRSSYNEQF
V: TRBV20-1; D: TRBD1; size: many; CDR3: SAGDSLNTEAF
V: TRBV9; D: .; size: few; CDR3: ASSVVGDGLTDTQY
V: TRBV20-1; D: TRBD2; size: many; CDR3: SARGFSGGLKVQETQY
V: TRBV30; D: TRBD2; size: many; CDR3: AWSGLAGVTDTQY
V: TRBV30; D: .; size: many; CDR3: AWSVGPGRAYEQY
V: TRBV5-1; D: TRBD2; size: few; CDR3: ASSPGSAVAGGPLNEQF
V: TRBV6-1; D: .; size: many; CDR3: ASSPQAPFEKLF
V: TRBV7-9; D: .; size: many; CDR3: ASSSGPPTSYEQY